Following are 12 T cell receptor beta chains from one sample sequenced in a study of tumor-infiltrating lymphocytes in localized non-small cell lung cancer. The table came from immunoSEQ multiplex PCR; TCRdb's copy has only in-frame clones and leaves some out. The profile shows about 16,000 clones, less than 85% of them singletons. The sample comprised lung tumor tissue. The receptors shown here come from a human donor with non-small cell lung cancer.

This clone was detected only once. The chain employs TRBV4-3 and TRBJ2-3; 7 bases match TRBD1. V dropped 0 bases and J dropped 4; count of bases not matched to a gene: 16. The CDR3 runs 19 residues. The germline V gene encodes CDR1 LGHNA and CDR2 YSLEER. The CDR3 bases are TGCGCCAGCAGCCAAGATCTTAATCTAGGGCAGGGGGATTCAGATACGCAGTATTTT. This codes for CASSQDLNLGQGDSDTQYF.

The V gene is TRBV29-1, the J gene TRBJ2-7; D is possibly TRBD1 (6 bases). Trimming shortened V by 0 bases and J by 7 bases, and 13 bases separated the two germline ends. CDR1 SQVTM and CDR2 ANQGSEA come from the germline V gene. The CDR3 runs to 13 residues. This CDR3 is CSVEEPRDTEQYF. The DNA of the CDR3 is TGCAGCGTTGAAGAACCCAGGGACACGGAGCAGTACTTC.

Relative to its sample, this clone is large. The V gene is TRBV29-1, the J gene TRBJ2-2, with a tentative D call TRBD1 (5 bases). Trimming shortened V by 1 base and J by 5 bases, and 11 bases separated the two germline ends. The CDR3 is made up of 14 amino acids. CDR1 is SQVTM and CDR2 is ANQGSEA in the germline V gene. The CDR3: CSVEGGHPTGELFF. The CDR3 coding sequence is TGCAGCGTTGAAGGTGGACACCCAACCGGGGAGCTGTTTTTT.

This clone was counted only a few times. Sequence at one end of the junction differs from germline and may be a read error. This chain uses TRBV6-5 with TRBJ1-4; D possibly corresponds to TRBD1 (6 bases). Germline V gene data show CDR1 as MNHEY and CDR2 as SVGAGI. The CDR3 covers 15 residues. CDR3 nucleotide sequence: TGTGCCAGCACTTACAAGTACAGGGAGGGCGAAAAACTGTTTTTT. It is translated as CASTYKYREGEKLFF.

The V and J genes are TRBV7-2 and TRBJ2-7; 10 bases agree with TRBD2. Unmatched junction bases numbered 3, after V lost 4 bases and J lost 0 bases. Germline V CDR1 and CDR2: SGHTA, FQGNSA. The CDR3 is 15 amino acids. CDR3 nucleotide sequence: TGTGCCAGCAGCTGGACTAGCGGAAGCTCCTACGAGCAGTACTTC. It is translated as CASSWTSGSSYEQYF. Supplemented by reference TRBV7-2 and TRBJ2-7, the full variable domain reads GAGVSQSPSNKVTEKGKDVELRCDPISGHTALYWYRQSLGQGLEFLIYFQGNSAPDKSGLPSDRFSAERTGGSVSTLTIQRTQQEDSAVYLCASSWTSGSSYEQYFGPGTRLTVT.

This clone appeared once. The chain joins TRBV23-1 to TRBJ1-4, with TRBD1 matching over 7 bases. Being an ORF, TRBV23-1 has a function that is uncertain. There are 18 residues in the CDR3. Germline trimming cut 4 bases from V and 5 bases from J; bases unmatched to any gene: 16. The CDR3 reads CASSLRSPPGQLNEKLFF. For the CDR3, the DNA is TGCGCCAGCAGTCTCCGGTCACCTCCGGGACAGCTAAATGAAAAACTGTTTTTT.

The chain combines TRBV6-6 with TRBJ2-2; 7 bases map to TRBD2. The J segment lost 8 bases and the V segment lost 5 bases, leaving 11 bases of the junction unmatched. Germline V gives CDR1 MNHNY, CDR2 SVGAGI (reference sequence). The CDR3 is 15 residues long. CDR3 protein: CASSPRLARAGELFF. The CDR3 nucleotides are TGTGCCAGCAGTCCAAGACTAGCCCGGGCGGGGGAGCTGTTTTTT.

The chain joins TRBV7-2 to TRBJ2-1; 15 bases are shared with TRBD2. Germline CDR1 is SGHTA and CDR2 is FQGNSA. There are 19 residues in the CDR3. V lost 4 bases and J lost 7; bases outside the gene matches: 14. The CDR3 region has the DNA TGTGCCAGCAGCTCCATAGTCGGCGGGACTAGCGGGAGGAAGAATGAGCAGTTCTTC. Its protein product is CASSSIVGGTSGRKNEQFF.

The chain recombines TRBV5-5 with TRBJ2-5; maybe TRBD2 (6 bases). Trimming left V 2 bases short and J 5 bases short, with 13 bases between. CDR1 and CDR2 from the germline V gene are SGHKS and YYEKEE (reference sequence). The CDR3 loop spans 14 amino acids. The CDR3 loop is CASSFHAGRETQYF. CDR3 nucleotide sequence: TGTGCCAGCAGCTTTCACGCGGGAAGGGAGACCCAGTACTTC.

The chain carries TRBV29-1 and TRBJ2-7; 9 bases line up with TRBD2. This CDR3 region has 14 residues. In germline, CDR1 is SQVTM, CDR2 ANQGSEA. Trimming took 6 bases from V and 4 from J; bases not matched to a gene: 10. The CDR3 DNA is TGCAGCGTCTCAAGGGCGGGAGGGGTGTACGAGCAGTACTTC. Encoded protein: CSVSRAGGVYEQYF.

This clone has only one observation. The chain is built from TRBV28 and TRBJ2-7; TRBD2 matches 12 bases. J lost 2 bases, V lost 2 bases, and 1 base had no gene match. CDR1 and CDR2 from the germline V gene are MDHEN and SYDVKM. The length of the CDR3 is 15 residues. The CDR3 here is CASSLGLAGPYEQYF. CDR3 DNA sequence: TGTGCCAGCAGTTTAGGACTAGCGGGGCCCTACGAGCAGTACTTC. Combining the CDR3 with reference TRBV28 and TRBJ2-7 gives the whole variable domain DVKVTQSSRYLVKRTGEKVFLECVQDMDHENMFWYRQDPGLGLRLIYFSYDVKMKEKGDIPEGYSVSREKKERFSLILESASTNQTSMYLCASSLGLAGPYEQYFGPGTRLTVT.

This rearrangement joins TRBV27 to TRBJ1-2; the D is unclear. The V end was cut by 0 bases, the J end by 2 bases, with 10 bases between. Looked up from germline, CDR1 is MNHEY and CDR2 is SMNVEV (reference sequence). This CDR3 has 15 amino acids. The CDR3 DNA is TGTGCCAGCAGTTTATCTACCGTGTACAACTATGGCTACACCTTC. As protein: CASSLSTVYNYGYTF.